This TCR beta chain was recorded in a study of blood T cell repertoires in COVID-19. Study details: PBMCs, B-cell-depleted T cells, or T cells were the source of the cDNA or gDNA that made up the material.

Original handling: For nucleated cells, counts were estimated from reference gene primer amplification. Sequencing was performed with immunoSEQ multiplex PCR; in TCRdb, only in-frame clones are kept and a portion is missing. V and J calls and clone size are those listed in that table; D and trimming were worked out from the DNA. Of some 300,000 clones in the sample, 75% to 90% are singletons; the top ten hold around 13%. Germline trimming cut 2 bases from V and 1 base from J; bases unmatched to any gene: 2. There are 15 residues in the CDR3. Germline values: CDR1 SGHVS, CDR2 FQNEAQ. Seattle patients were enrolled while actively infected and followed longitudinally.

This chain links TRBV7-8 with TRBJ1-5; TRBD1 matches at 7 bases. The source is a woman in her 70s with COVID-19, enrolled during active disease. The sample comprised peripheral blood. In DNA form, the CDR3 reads TGTGCCAGCAGCTTATCGGGACAGAGCAATCAGCCCCAGCATTTT. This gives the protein CASSLSGQSNQPQHF. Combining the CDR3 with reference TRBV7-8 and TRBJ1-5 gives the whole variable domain GAGVSQSPRYKVAKRGQDVALRCDPISGHVSLFWYQQALGQGPEFLTYFQNEAQLDKSGLPSDRFFAERPEGSVSTLKIQRTQQEDSAVYLCASSLSGQSNQPQHFGDGTRLSIL.